What follows are 9 T cell receptor beta chains derived from one specimen sequenced in a study of shared clonotypes between healthy human individuals. TCRdb keeps only in-frame clones here, not all; method: immunoSEQ multiplex PCR. The sample shows some 1.4 million clones, 95% to 97% of them seen only once. The sample taken for sequencing was naive CD4+ T cells sorted from blood. The subset here: CD45RA+ positively selected. Source of these receptors: a man aged 25-45 years in good health.

The V and J genes are TRBV5-1 and TRBJ2-3; 8 nucleotides match TRBD2. The germline gives CDR1 SGHRS, CDR2 YFSETQ. The CDR3 loop spans 14 amino acids. V was pared by 6 bases and J by 5 bases, with 8 bases of the junction left unmatched. The chain's CDR3 is CASNPRGGLDTQYF. In DNA, the CDR3 is TGCGCCAGCAACCCCCGGGGGGGGCTAGATACGCAGTATTTT.

This clone was seen a single time. CDR3 residues: CASSIGAGEYYEQYF. In DNA form, the CDR3 reads TGTGCCAGCAGCATAGGAGCGGGGGAGTACTACGAGCAGTACTTC. J is TRBJ2-7 and V is TRBV11-3; TRBD2 matches at 8 bases. V gave up 5 bases and J gave up 3 bases; unmatched junction bases: 9. Germline V lookup: CDR1 SGHNT, CDR2 YENEEA. The CDR3 is made up of 15 amino acids.

V gene TRBV4-3 combines with J gene TRBJ2-1; tentative D call: TRBD2 (10 bases). The ends were cut back, 2 bases at V and 4 bases at J, with 30 bases in the middle. The CDR3 totals 21 residues. Germline CDR1 LGHNA, CDR2 YSLEER. CDR3 residues: CASSQFPPGQGRTSGYNEQFF. Here the CDR3 DNA reads TGCGCCAGCAGCCAATTCCCTCCGGGACAGGGCAGGACTAGCGGTTACAATGAGCAGTTCTTC.

The chain uses TRBV9 and TRBJ1-2; TRBD1 matches at 11 bases. The CDR3 is made up of 17 amino acids. The J segment lost 4 bases and the V segment lost 0 bases, leaving 8 bases of the junction unmatched. Germline V gene lookup returns CDR1 SGDLS and CDR2 YYNGEE. The CDR3 nucleotides are TGTGCCAGCAGCGTAGGAGGACAGGGGGCGATTATCTATGGCTACACCTTC. Amino acid sequence: CASSVGGQGAIIYGYTF. Drawing the rest from reference TRBV9 and TRBJ1-2, the complete variable domain is DSGVTQTPKHLITATGQRVTLRCSPRSGDLSVYWYQQSLDQGLQFLIQYYNGEERAKGNILERFSAQQFPDLHSELNLSSLELGDSALYFCASSVGGQGAIIYGYTFGSGTRLTVV.

The chain is built from TRBV30 and TRBJ2-7, with 8 positions matching TRBD1. This CDR3 has 15 residues. Germline lookup yields CDR1 GTSNPN and CDR2 SVGIG (reference sequence). V shed 2 bases, J shed 2 bases, and the junction held 8 bases outside the gene matches. Written as DNA, the CDR3 is TGTGCCTGGAGTCCAACCTCGGACAGGGCCTACGAGCAGTACTTC. Amino acids: CAWSPTSDRAYEQYF.

This chain links TRBV11-3 with TRBJ2-7; 7 bases fit TRBD2. Germline V lookup: CDR1 SGHNT, CDR2 YENEEA. This CDR3 is built from 12 residues. V dropped 8 bases and J dropped 5; count of bases not matched to a gene: 6. DNA for the CDR3: TGTGCCAGCTCGGCGGGAGTACACGAGCAGTACTTC. As protein: CASSAGVHEQYF.

The chain carries TRBV5-1 and TRBJ1-1; a weak D match, TRBD1 (5 bases). Germline V gene data show CDR1 as SGHRS and CDR2 as YFSETQ. With 0 bases removed from V and 11 bases from J, the gap between germline ends came to 17 bases. This CDR3 comprises 14 residues. CDR3 in DNA: TGCGCCAGCAGCTTGGCGCAGGGCCGACTGGGGGCTTTCTTT. Translation gives CASSLAQGRLGAFF.

On this clone itself: This sample also contains other DNA sequences that code for the same CDR3. V and J are TRBV5-4 and TRBJ2-7, with D hard to call. This CDR3 is 13 amino acids long. Germline lookup yields CDR1 SGHNT and CDR2 YYREEE (reference sequence). V lost 0 bases to trimming and J lost 1 base, with 5 bases between them. The CDR3 DNA reads as TGTGCCAGCAGCTTGGGTCAGTCCTACGAGCAGTACTTC. Protein: CASSLGQSYEQYF.

The chain employs TRBV11-2 and TRBJ1-2; D remains unclear. Trimming left V 4 bases short and J 2 bases short, with 14 bases between. Germline V gives CDR1 SGHAT, CDR2 FQNNGV. The CDR3 is 15 residues long. The CDR3 reads CASSSNARRNYGYTF. The CDR3 bases are TGTGCCAGCAGCTCTAATGCGAGACGCAACTATGGCTACACCTTC.